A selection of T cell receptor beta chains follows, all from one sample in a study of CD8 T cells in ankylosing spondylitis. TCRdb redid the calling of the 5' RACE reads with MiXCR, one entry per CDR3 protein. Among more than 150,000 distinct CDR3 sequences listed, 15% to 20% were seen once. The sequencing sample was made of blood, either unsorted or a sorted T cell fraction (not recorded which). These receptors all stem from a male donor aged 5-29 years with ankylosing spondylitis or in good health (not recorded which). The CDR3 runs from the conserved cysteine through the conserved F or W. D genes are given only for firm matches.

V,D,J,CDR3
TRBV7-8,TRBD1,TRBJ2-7,CASSPWTGAYEQYF
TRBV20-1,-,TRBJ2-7,CSANFGPTYEQYF
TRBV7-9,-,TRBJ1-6,CASSLVPFNSPLHF
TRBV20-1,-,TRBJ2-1,CSARDGRISYNEQFF
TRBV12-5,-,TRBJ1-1,CASGPKDRLNTEAFF
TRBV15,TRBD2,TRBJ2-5,CATSSRGGMETQYF
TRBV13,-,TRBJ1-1,CASSLQGNLKAFF
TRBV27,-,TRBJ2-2,CASSLTETNTGELFF
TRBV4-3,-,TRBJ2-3,CASSQDTSTDTQYF
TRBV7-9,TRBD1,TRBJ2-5,CASSSTGGGETQYF
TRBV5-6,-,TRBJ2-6,CASSFRQAGANVLTF
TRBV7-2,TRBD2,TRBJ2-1,CASTRGGNYYNEQFF
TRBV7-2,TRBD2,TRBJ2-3,CASSPRTSESTDTQYF
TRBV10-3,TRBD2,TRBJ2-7,CAIRNTGTSGRAYQDEQYF
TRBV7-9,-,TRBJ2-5,CASRNLSTQTQYF
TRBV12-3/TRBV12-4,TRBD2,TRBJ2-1,CASSPPEVAGNEQFF
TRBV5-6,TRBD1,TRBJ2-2,CASSRDRSGELFF
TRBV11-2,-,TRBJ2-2,CASSLTGNGTGELFF
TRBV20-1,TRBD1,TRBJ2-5,CSARIDRDQETQYF
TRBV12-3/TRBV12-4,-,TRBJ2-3,CASSPYRASTDTQYF
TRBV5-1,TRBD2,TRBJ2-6,CASHPGLAGRRSGANVLTF
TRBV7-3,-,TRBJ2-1,CASSPSPYNEQFF
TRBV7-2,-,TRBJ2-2,CASSLDISRLFF
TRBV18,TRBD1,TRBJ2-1,CASSPWGQGWNEQFF
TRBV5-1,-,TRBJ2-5,CASSPAGRGTQYF
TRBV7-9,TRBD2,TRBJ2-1,CASSLASGGSLAWGEQFF
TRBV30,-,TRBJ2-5,CAWSLGETQYF
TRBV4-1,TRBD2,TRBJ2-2,CASSQEIPSGTNTGELFF
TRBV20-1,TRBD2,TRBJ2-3,CSAVGLAGDTQYF
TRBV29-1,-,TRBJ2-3,CSAVPGKPDTQYF
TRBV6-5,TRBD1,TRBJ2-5,CASSRDRQETQYF
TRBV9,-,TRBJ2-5,CASSSPPSTGRQETQYF